The clone carrying this T cell receptor (beta chain) was seen just once. The immunoSEQ assay was v3. Sequencing used immunoSEQ multiplex PCR; TCRdb keeps in-frame clones, though not all of them. Of about 60,000 clones in the sample, 80% to 90% were seen once. This specimen comes from a study of TIL therapy for anti-PD-1-resistant metastatic lung cancer. Time point reported: pre-treatment sample, taken before nivolumab and TIL therapy. Adults with stage 4 NSCLC were enrolled in a phase I trial. Trimming at V came to 5 bases and at J to 4 bases, leaving 4 bases not matched to a gene. The CDR3 has 15 residues. Germline V lookup: CDR1 LGHDT, CDR2 YNNKEL (reference sequence).

This TCR derives from a person aged 25-79 years with non-small cell lung cancer. The chain uses TRBV3-1 (or the pseudogene TRBV3-2) and TRBJ2-1; 11 nucleotides align to TRBD2. The source was blood, collected at baseline. The CDR3 protein is CASSDGTSGYNEQFF. Written as DNA, the CDR3 is TGTGCCAGCAGCGACGGGACTAGCGGTTACAATGAGCAGTTCTTC.